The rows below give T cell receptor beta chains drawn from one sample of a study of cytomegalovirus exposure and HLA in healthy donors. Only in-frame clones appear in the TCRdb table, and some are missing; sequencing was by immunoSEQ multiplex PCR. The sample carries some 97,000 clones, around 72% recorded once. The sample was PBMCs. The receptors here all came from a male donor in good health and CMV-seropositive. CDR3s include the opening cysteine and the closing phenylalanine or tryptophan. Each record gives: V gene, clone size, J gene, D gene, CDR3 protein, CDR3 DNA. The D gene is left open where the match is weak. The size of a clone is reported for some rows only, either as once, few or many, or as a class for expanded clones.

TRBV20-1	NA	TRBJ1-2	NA	CSARGRGGYTF	TGCAGTGCCAGGGGAAGGGGTGGCTACACCTTC
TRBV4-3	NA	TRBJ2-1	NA	CASSQVVRLTEQFF	TGCGCCAGCAGCCAAGTAGTGAGGTTGACGGAGCAGTTCTTC
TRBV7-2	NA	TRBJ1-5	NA	CASSLVGGGLNQPQHF	TGTGCCAGCAGCTTAGTGGGGGGGGGACTCAATCAGCCCCAGCATTTT
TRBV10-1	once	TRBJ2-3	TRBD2	CASSEEAVAGLSTDTQYF	TGCGCCAGCAGTGAAGAGGCGGTAGCGGGGCTGAGCACAGATACGCAGTATTTT
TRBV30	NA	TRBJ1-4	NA	CAWSVTTNEKLFF	TGTGCCTGGAGTGTTACAACTAATGAAAAACTGTTTTTT
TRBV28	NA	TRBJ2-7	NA	CASSGGLYEQYF	TGTGCCAGTTCAGGCGGGCTCTACGAGCAGTACTTC
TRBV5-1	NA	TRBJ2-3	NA	CASSFAGGTDTQYF	TGCGCCAGCAGCTTCGCAGGGGGCACAGATACGCAGTATTTT
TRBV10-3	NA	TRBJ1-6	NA	CAISEPGRNSPLHF	TGTGCCATCAGTGAGCCAGGGAGGAATTCACCCCTCCACTTT
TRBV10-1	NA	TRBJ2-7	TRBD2	CASSESRDYSYEQYF	TGCGCCAGCAGTGAGTCGAGGGACTACTCCTACGAGCAGTACTTC
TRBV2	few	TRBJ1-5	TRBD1	CASSPLTGGQPQHF	TGTGCCAGCAGTCCCTTGACAGGGGGACAGCCCCAGCATTTT
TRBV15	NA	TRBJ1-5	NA	CATSTGHLNQPQHF	TGTGCCACCAGCACCGGACACTTGAATCAGCCCCAGCATTTT
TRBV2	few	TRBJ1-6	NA	CASSDSRENSPLHF	TGTGCCAGCAGTGATTCCAGGGAAAATTCACCCCTCCACTTT
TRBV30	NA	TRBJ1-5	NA	CAWNSRHSGSNQPQHF	TGTGCCTGGAACTCCAGACACTCGGGAAGCAATCAGCCCCAGCATTTT
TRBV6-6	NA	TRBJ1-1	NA	CASSYGPRTEAFF	TGTGCCAGCAGTTACGGCCCTAGGACTGAAGCTTTCTTT
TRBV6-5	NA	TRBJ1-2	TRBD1	CASSQNRQGLYGYTF	TGTGCCAGCAGTCAAAATAGACAGGGGCTCTATGGCTACACCTTC
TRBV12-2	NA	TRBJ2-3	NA	CASRPPGKDTQYF	TGTGCAAGTCGCCCTCCGGGGAAGGATACGCAGTATTTT
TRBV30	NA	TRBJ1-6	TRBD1	CAWSRGQDNSPLHF	TGTGCCTGGAGTCGCGGACAGGATAATTCACCCCTCCACTTT
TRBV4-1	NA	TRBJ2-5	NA	CASSQDGKGGETQYF	TGCGCCAGCAGCCAAGACGGAAAGGGGGGGGAGACCCAGTACTTC
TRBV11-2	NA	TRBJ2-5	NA	CASSLGPLGETQYF	TGTGCCAGCAGCTTGGGGCCCTTGGGAGAGACCCAGTACTTC
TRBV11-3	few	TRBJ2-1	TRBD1	CAGATGVGDEQFF	TGTGCCGGGGCCACAGGGGTTGGCGATGAGCAGTTCTTC
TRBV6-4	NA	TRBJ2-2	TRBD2	CASSELAGANTGELFF	TGTGCCAGCAGCGAACTAGCGGGGGCCAACACCGGGGAGCTGTTTTTT
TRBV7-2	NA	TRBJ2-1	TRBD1	CASSFDRVNEFF	TGTGCCAGCAGCTTTGACAGGGTTAATGAGTTCTTC
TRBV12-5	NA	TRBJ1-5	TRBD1	CASGEQGAGQPQHF	TGTGCTAGTGGTGAACAGGGGGCCGGGCAGCCCCAGCATTTT
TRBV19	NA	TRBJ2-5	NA	CASKGGLMYQETQYF	TGTGCCAGTAAGGGGGGGCTTATGTACCAAGAGACCCAGTACTTC
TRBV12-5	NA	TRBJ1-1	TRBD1	CASGLEKTGMVNTEAFF	TGTGCTAGTGGTTTGGAAAAGACAGGGATGGTGAACACTGAAGCTTTCTTT
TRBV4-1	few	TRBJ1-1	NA	CASSQDLRLNTEAFF	TGCGCCAGCAGCCAAGATCTGAGGCTGAACACTGAAGCTTTCTTT
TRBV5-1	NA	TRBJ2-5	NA	CASSSGQQETQYF	TGCGCCAGCAGCTCCGGACAGCAAGAGACCCAGTACTTC
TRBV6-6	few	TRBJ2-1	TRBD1	CASSYPRDSSYNEQFF	TGTGCCAGCAGTTACCCCAGGGACAGCTCCTACAATGAGCAGTTCTTC
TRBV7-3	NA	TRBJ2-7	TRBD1	CASSLERTGGSGGSYEQYF	TGTGCCAGCAGCTTAGAGCGGACAGGGGGGTCGGGAGGTTCCTACGAGCAGTACTTC
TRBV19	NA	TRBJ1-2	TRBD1	CASSWGQEGYGYTF	TGTGCCAGTAGCTGGGGACAGGAGGGCTATGGCTACACCTTC
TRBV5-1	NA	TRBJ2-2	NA	CASSFRRANTGELFF	TGCGCCAGCAGCTTCCGCAGGGCGAACACCGGGGAGCTGTTTTTT
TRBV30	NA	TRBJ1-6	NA	CAISLWTDMNSPLHF	TGTGCCATTAGCTTATGGACAGATATGAATTCACCCCTCCACTTT
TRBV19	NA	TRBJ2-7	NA	CASRSETGATSYEQYF	TGTGCCAGTAGATCAGAGACAGGTGCCACCTCCTACGAGCAGTACTTC
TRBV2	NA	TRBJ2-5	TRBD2	CASSGGGQETQYF	TGTGCCAGCAGTGGCGGGGGCCAAGAGACCCAGTACTTC
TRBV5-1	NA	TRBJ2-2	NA	CASSTGLYTGELFF	TGCGCCAGCAGTACAGGGCTTTATACCGGGGAGCTGTTTTTT
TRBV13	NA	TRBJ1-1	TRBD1	CASSTGTGSSTEAFF	TGTGCCAGCAGCACCGGGACAGGGTCAAGCACTGAAGCTTTCTTT
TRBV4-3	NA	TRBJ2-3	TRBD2	CASSYGGAYTDTQYF	TGCGCCAGCAGCTACGGGGGGGCCTACACAGATACGCAGTATTTT
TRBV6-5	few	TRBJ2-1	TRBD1	CASSFPTGGSYNEQFF	TGTGCCAGCAGTTTCCCCACAGGGGGCTCCTACAATGAGCAGTTCTTC
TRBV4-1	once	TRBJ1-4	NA	CASSQGTATNEKLFF	TGCGCCAGCAGCCAAGGGACAGCAACTAATGAAAAACTGTTTTTT
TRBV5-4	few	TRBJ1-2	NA	CASSQVGGVGTF	TGTGCCAGCAGCCAAGTTGGCGGGGTTGGCACCTTC
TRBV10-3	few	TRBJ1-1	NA	CATVKEGNTEAFF	TGTGCCACCGTAAAAGAGGGGAACACTGAAGCTTTCTTT
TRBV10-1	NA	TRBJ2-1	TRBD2	CASSDRLAGGNSSYNEQFF	TGCGCCAGCAGTGACAGACTAGCGGGGGGGAATAGCTCCTACAATGAGCAGTTCTTC
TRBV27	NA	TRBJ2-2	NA	CASSSRRGIGELFF	TGTGCCAGCAGTTCCCGACGGGGAATCGGGGAGCTGTTTTTT
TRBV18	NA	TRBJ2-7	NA	CASSSYRDEQYF	TGTGCCAGCTCATCATACAGGGACGAGCAGTACTTC
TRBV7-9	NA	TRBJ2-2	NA	CASSQRQGNTGELFF	TGTGCCAGCAGTCAACGGCAGGGGAACACCGGGGAGCTGTTTTTT
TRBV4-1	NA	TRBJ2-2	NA	CTSSLLRITGSGIRAGELFF	TGCACCAGCAGCCTCTTGCGAATTACAGGGTCCGGAATCAGAGCCGGGGAGCTGTTTTTT
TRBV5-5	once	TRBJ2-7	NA	CASSGHRISEQYF	TGTGCCAGCAGCGGCCACCGTATTTCCGAGCAGTACTTC
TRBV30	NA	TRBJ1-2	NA	CACSPLRSSYGYTF	TGTGCCTGCTCCCCGTTGAGGAGTAGCTATGGCTACACCTTC
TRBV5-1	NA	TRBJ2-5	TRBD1	CASSPGQGQETQYF	TGCGCCAGCAGCCCAGGACAGGGCCAAGAGACCCAGTACTTC
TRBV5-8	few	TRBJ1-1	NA	CASSPDRVRDWGNTEAFF	TGTGCCAGCAGCCCTGATCGCGTCCGGGACTGGGGAAACACTGAAGCTTTCTTT
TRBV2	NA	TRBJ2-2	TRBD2	CASSEWVTSGGATTGELFF	TGTGCCAGCAGTGAATGGGTGACTAGCGGGGGAGCAACCACCGGGGAGCTGTTTTTT
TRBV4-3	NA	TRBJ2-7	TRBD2	CASSQEAGSNYEQYF	TGCGCCAGCAGCCAAGAAGCGGGATCGAACTACGAGCAGTACTTC
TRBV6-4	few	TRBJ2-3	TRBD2	CASSDGTSGADTQYF	TGTGCCAGCAGTGACGGGACTAGCGGGGCAGATACGCAGTATTTT
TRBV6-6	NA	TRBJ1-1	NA	CASGPGGAANTEAFF	TGTGCCAGCGGCCCCGGCGGGGCAGCGAACACTGAAGCTTTCTTT
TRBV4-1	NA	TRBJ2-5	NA	CASSQTREGQETQYF	TGCGCCAGCAGCCAGACGAGGGAAGGACAAGAGACCCAGTACTTC
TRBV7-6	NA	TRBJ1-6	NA	CASSPGVGAPSPLHF	TGTGCCAGCAGCCCCGGGGTGGGGGCTCCTTCACCCCTCCACTTT
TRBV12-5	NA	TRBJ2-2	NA	CASGRTGELFF	TGTGCTAGTGGTAGGACAGGGGAGCTGTTTTTT
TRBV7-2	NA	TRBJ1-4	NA	CASSFQGSNEKLFF	TGTGCCAGCAGCTTTCAGGGGAGTAATGAAAAACTGTTTTTT
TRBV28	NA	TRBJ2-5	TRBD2	CASSFRTSGEETQYF	TGTGCCAGCAGTTTCCGAACTAGCGGGGAAGAGACCCAGTACTTC